The 8 T cell receptor beta chains reported below all come from one sample, sequenced in a study of blood T cell repertoires in COVID-19 (dated by TCRdb to 2018 to 2021). The library was produced with the immunoSEQ multiplex PCR assay. What TCRdb holds here is the immuneACCESS table cut down to in-frame rearrangements. Part of the clones is not present; checked against another copy, under half of the missing clones reflect an unresolved V gene, and the others are unexplained. The sample table records 210,000 or so clones; approximately 90% of these occur just once. The ten largest clones represent 12% of the sample. The sample taken for sequencing was peripheral blood. These receptors were taken from a woman between 18 and 30 years old who had recovered from COVID-19.

This clone has just one count. The chain has TRBV7-3 and TRBJ2-6, with D possibly being TRBD2 (6 bases). V was clipped by 1 base and J by 0 bases, with 16 bases between them. Germline V gene lookup returns CDR1 SGHTA and CDR2 FQGTGA. The CDR3 covers 19 residues. The CDR3 protein is CASSLMGGTPLSGANVLTF. The CDR3 DNA reads TGTGCCAGCAGCTTAATGGGGGGAACACCCCTCTCTGGGGCCAACGTCCTGACTTTC.

The chain has TRBV7-2 and TRBJ1-2, with a weak D call TRBD1 (5 bases). The germline V and J ends were trimmed by 5 bases and 3 bases, with 10 bases remaining between them. Germline V gene sequence: CDR1 SGHTA, CDR2 FQGNSA. The CDR3 sequence is 13 residues long. CDR3 nucleotides: TGTGCCAGCAGCCCCACAGGAGACTATGGCTACACCTTC. It translates to CASSPTGDYGYTF.

The V gene is TRBV18, the J gene TRBJ2-3; TRBD1 might be the D (5 bases). Trimming pared 2 bases from V and 0 bases from J, leaving 9 bases between. Germline loops: CDR1 KGHSH, CDR2 LQKENI. The CDR3 has 15 residues. This CDR3 reads CASSPWGSSTDTQYF. The CDR3 DNA reads as TGTGCCAGCTCACCATGGGGCTCTAGCACAGATACGCAGTATTTT.

The rearrangement uses TRBV3-1 (or the pseudogene TRBV3-2) and TRBJ2-5, with TRBD2 matching over 15 bases. This CDR3 spans 16 amino acids. Unmatched junction bases numbered 5, after V lost 4 bases and J lost 5 bases. Germline assignment: CDR1 LGHDT and CDR2 YNNKEL (reference sequence). CDR3 amino acids: CASSPPGLAGGETQYF. The CDR3, as DNA: TGTGCCAGCAGCCCCCCGGGACTAGCGGGAGGCGAGACCCAGTACTTC.

J is TRBJ1-1 and V is TRBV6-5, with TRBD1 identical over 7 bases. Germline trimming cut 11 bases from V and 0 bases from J; bases unmatched to any gene: 9. This CDR3 spans 14 amino acids. Germline CDR1 is MNHEY and CDR2 is SVGAGI. The CDR3 bases are TGTGCCGACGGGGGACAGTCCATGAACACTGAAGCTTTCTTT. Encoded protein: CADGGQSMNTEAFF.

This sequence joins TRBV27 and TRBJ2-7, with D perhaps TRBD2 (5 bases). CDR3 size: 15 residues. The V end was cut by 2 bases, the J end by 7 bases, with 18 bases between. Per the germline V gene, CDR1 is MNHEY and CDR2 is SMNVEV (reference sequence). CDR3 sequence: CASSLREVGVGEQYF. CDR3 DNA: TGTGCCAGCAGTTTACGTGAAGTGGGAGTGGGGGAGCAGTACTTC.

The rearrangement uses TRBV7-6 and TRBJ1-5; D perhaps matches TRBD1 (5 bases). Trimming removed 5 bases at V and 5 bases at J, with 16 bases between. In germline, CDR1 is SGHVS, CDR2 FNYEAQ. The CDR3 runs to 15 residues. CDR3 in amino acids: CASSNMKGRDQPQHF. For the CDR3, the DNA is TGTGCCAGCAGCAACATGAAGGGGAGGGATCAGCCCCAGCATTTT.

V and J are TRBV29-1 and TRBJ1-1, with TRBD1 as a possible D gene (5 bases). CDR1 and CDR2 (germline): SQVTM, ANQGSEA. Trimming took off 4 bases at V and 5 bases at J, with 14 bases between the two ends. CDR3 length: 13 residues. The CDR3 DNA sequence: TGCAGCGTTGTAAACGGGGGTTGGACTGAAGCTTTCTTT. Amino acids: CSVVNGGWTEAFF. The full variable domain, completed using reference TRBV29-1 and TRBJ1-1, is SAVISQKPSRDICQRGTSLTIQCQVDSQVTMMFWYRQQPGQSLTLIATANQGSEATYESGFVIDKFPISRPNLTFSTLTVSNMSPEDSSIYLCSVVNGGWTEAFFGQGTRLTVV.